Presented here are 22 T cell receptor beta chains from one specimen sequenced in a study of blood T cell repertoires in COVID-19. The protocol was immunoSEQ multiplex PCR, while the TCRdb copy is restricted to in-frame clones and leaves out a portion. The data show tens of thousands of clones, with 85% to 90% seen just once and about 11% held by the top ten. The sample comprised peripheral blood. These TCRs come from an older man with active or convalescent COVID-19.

This chain's CDR3 is CATSRDWGLGTQYF. The CDR3 coding sequence is TGTGCCACCAGCAGAGATTGGGGACTAGGAACCCAGTACTTC. This chain joins TRBV15 and TRBJ2-5, with 8 bases fitting TRBD2. Germline loops: CDR1 LNHNV, CDR2 YYDKDF (reference sequence). V lost 0 bases and J lost 8; bases outside the gene matches: 5. The CDR3 sequence is 14 residues long.

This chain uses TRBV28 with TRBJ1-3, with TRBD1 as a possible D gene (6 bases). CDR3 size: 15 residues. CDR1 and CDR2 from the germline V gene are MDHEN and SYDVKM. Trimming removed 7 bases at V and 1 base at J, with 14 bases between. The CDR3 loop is CASKTGGASGNTIYF. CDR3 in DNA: TGTGCCAGCAAAACGGGGGGCGCTTCTGGAAACACCATATATTTT.

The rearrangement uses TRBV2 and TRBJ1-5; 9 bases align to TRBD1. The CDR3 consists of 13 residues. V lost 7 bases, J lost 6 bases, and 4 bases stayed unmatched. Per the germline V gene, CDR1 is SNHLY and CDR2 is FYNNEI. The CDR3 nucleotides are TGTGCCAGCACAACAGGGGGCGGTCAGCCCCAGCATTTT. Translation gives CASTTGGGQPQHF.

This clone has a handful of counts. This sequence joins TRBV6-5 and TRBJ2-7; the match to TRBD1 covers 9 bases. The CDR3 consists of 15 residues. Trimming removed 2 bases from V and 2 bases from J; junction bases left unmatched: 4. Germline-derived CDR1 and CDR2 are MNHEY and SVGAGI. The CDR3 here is CASSYVQGAAYEQYF. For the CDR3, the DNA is TGTGCCAGCAGTTACGTACAGGGGGCTGCCTACGAGCAGTACTTC.

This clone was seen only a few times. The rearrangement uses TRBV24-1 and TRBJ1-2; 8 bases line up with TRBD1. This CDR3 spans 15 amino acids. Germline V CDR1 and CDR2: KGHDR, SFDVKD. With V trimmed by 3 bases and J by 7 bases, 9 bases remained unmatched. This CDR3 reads CATSDPRQGASGYTF. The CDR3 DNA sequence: TGTGCCACCAGTGATCCCAGGCAGGGGGCCAGTGGCTACACCTTC.

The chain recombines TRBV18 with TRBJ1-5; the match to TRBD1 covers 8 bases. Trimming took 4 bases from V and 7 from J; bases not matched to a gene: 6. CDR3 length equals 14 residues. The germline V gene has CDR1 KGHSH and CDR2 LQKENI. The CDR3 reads CASSRAGGEQPQHF. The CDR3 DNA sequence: TGTGCCAGCTCACGGGCAGGGGGCGAACAGCCCCAGCATTTT.

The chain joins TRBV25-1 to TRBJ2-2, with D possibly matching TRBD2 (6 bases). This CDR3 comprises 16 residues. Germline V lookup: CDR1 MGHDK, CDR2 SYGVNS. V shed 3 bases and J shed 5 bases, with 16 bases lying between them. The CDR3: CASSDNRDSPTGELFF. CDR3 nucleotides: TGTGCCAGCAGTGATAACCGGGACTCACCTACCGGGGAGCTGTTTTTT.

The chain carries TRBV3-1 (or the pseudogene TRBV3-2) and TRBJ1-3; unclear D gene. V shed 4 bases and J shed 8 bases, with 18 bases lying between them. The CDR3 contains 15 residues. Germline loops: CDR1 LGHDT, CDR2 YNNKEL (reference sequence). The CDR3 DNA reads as TGTGCCAGCAGCCGAGACACTATTCGATGGGACACCATATATTTT. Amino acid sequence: CASSRDTIRWDTIYF.

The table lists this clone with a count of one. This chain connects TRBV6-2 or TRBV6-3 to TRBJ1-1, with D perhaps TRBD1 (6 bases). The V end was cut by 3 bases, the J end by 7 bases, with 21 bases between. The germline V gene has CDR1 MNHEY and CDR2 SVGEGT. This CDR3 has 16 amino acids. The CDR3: CASSYGSGHRIFEAFF. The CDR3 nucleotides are TGTGCCAGCAGTTATGGTTCGGGACACCGCATCTTTGAAGCTTTCTTT.

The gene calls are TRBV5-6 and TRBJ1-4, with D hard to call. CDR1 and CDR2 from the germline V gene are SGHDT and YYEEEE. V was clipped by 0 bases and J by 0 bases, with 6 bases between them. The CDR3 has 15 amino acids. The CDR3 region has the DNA TGTGCCAGCAGCTTGGCGCCTACAACTAATGAAAAACTGTTTTTT. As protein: CASSLAPTTNEKLFF.

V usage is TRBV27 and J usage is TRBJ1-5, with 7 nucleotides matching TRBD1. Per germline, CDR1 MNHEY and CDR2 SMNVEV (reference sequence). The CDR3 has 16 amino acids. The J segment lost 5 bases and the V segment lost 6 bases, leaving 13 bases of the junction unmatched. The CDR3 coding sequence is TGTGCCAGCAGGGCTATGACAGGGAATCTCCATCAGCCCCAGCATTTT. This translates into CASRAMTGNLHQPQHF.

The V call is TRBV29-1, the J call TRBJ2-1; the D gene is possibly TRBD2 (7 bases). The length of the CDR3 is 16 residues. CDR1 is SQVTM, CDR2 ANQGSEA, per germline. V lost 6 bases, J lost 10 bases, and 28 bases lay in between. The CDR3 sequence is CSVRGSLADPKGEQFF. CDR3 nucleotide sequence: TGCAGCGTGAGGGGGAGTCTAGCGGACCCTAAGGGGGAGCAGTTCTTC.

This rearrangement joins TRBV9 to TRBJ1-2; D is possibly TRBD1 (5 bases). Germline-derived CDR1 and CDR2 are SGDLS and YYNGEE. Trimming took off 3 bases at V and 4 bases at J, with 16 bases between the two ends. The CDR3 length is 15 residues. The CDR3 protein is CASSDREGRFYGYTF. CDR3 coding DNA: TGTGCCAGCAGCGATAGGGAGGGGCGCTTCTATGGCTACACCTTC.

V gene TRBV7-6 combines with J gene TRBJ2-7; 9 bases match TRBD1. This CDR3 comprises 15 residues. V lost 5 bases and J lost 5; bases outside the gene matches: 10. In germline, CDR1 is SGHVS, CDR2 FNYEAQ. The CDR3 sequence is CASSQAGQGKNEQYF. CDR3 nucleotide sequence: TGTGCCAGCAGCCAGGCGGGACAGGGAAAGAACGAGCAGTACTTC. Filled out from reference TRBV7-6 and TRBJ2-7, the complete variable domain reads GAGVSQSPRYKVTKRGQDVALRCDPISGHVSLYWYRQALGQGPEFLTYFNYEAQQDKSGLPNDRFSAERPEGSISTLTIQRTEQRDSAMYRCASSQAGQGKNEQYFGPGTRLTVT.

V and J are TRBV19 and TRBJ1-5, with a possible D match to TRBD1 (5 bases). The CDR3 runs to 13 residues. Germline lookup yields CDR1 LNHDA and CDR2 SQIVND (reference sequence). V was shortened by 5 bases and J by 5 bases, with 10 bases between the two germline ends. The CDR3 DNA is TGTGCCAGTAGTCAGGGACTAGATCAGCCCCAGCATTTT. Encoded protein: CASSQGLDQPQHF.

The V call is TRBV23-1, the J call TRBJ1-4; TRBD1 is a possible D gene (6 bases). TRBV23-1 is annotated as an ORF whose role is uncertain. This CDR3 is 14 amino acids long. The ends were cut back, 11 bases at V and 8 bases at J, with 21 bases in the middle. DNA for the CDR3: TGCGCCTTCAAGGGAGGGGGTAAGTTCGAAAAACTGTTTTTT. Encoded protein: CAFKGGGKFEKLFF.

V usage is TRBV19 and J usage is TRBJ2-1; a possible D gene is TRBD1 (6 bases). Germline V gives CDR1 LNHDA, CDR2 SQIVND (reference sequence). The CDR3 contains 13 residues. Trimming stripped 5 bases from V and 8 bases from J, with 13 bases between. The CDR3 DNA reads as TGTGCCAGTAGTGGACAGATCTCCGATGAGCAGTTCTTC. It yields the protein CASSGQISDEQFF.

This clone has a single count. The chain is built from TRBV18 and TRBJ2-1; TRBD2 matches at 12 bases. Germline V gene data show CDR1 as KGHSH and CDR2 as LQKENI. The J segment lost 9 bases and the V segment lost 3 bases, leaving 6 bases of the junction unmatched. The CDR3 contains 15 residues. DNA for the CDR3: TGTGCCAGCTCACCGGGACTAGCGGGTTCGGGTGAGCAGTTCTTC. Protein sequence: CASSPGLAGSGEQFF.

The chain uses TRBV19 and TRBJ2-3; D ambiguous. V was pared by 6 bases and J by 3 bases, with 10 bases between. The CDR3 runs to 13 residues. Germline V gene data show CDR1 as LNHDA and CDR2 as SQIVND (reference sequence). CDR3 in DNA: TGTGCCAGTAGGCCAGAAATAACAGATACGCAGTATTTT. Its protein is CASRPEITDTQYF.

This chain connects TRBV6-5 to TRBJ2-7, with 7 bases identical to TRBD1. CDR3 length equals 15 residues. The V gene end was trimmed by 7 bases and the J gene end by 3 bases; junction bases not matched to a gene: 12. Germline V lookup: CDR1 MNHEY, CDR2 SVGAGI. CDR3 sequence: CASNSLGQEGYEQYF. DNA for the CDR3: TGTGCCAGCAATTCCCTCGGACAGGAAGGCTACGAGCAGTACTTC.

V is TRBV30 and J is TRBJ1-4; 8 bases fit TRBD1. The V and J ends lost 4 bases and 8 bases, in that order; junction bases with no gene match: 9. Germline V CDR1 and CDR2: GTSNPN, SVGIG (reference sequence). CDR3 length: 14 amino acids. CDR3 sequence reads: CAWKPGQASEKLFF. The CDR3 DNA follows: TGTGCCTGGAAACCGGGACAGGCTTCCGAAAAACTGTTTTTT.

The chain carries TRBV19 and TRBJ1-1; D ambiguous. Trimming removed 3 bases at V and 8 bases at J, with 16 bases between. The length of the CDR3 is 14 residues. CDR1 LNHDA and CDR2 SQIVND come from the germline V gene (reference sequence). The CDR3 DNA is TGTGCCAGTAGTATGGACGTAGCGAGACCAGAAGCTTTCTTT. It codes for CASSMDVARPEAFF.